The rows below give T cell receptor beta chains drawn from one sample of a study of cytotoxic CD8 clonotypes in ibrutinib-treated CLL. The method was immunoSEQ multiplex PCR; TCRdb's version includes in-frame clones alone and lacks a portion of them. The data show roughly 110,000 clones, with 58% seen just once and around a third held by the top ten. This specimen consisted of PBMCs, obtained after 24 months of ibrutinib treatment. The receptors were gathered from a human donor with chronic lymphocytic leukemia. CDR3s include the opening cysteine and the closing phenylalanine or tryptophan. A D gene is named only where the DNA matches it firmly. Clone sizes are given selectively: once, few, many, or a class where the clone is expanded.

j_call,v_call,d_call,clone_size,cdr3_nt,cdr3_aa
TRBJ1-2,TRBV19,-,-,TGTGCCAGTAGTGAACGGACAGCCAACTATGGCTACACCTTC,CASSERTANYGYTF
TRBJ2-1,TRBV9,TRBD1,few,TGTGCCAGCAGCCCAGTGGGGACAGGGATCAATGAGCAGTTCTTC,CASSPVGTGINEQFF
TRBJ2-1,TRBV30,TRBD2,-,TGTGCCTGGAGTGCCGGGGGGGCCAAAAATGAGCAGTTCTTC,CAWSAGGAKNEQFF
TRBJ1-3,TRBV30,-,-,TGTGCCTGGAGTGGGGGGACGCTTCCAAACACCATATATTTT,CAWSGGTLPNTIYF
TRBJ1-5,TRBV5-5,TRBD1,-,TGTGCCAGCAGCTTGGCCCGACAGGGGGGTCAGCCCCAGCATTTT,CASSLARQGGQPQHF
TRBJ2-2,TRBV6-1,-,few,TGTGCCAGCAGTCGGGACTTCCCAAACACCGGGGAGCTGTTTTTT,CASSRDFPNTGELFF
TRBJ1-2,TRBV2,TRBD1,-,TGTGCCAGCAGTGAGATTAAACCGGGACAGAGGAACTATGGCTACACCTTC,CASSEIKPGQRNYGYTF
TRBJ1-2,TRBV30,-,-,TGTGCCTGGAGCATCGGGGAGGGCTACACCTTC,CAWSIGEGYTF
TRBJ1-2,TRBV6-6,TRBD1,-,TGTGCCAGCAGCTTCGACGCTTGGGACAGCTATGGCTACACCTTC,CASSFDAWDSYGYTF
TRBJ1-1,TRBV25-1,-,-,TGTGCCAGCAGCCTTGGAGGGGGGTTGAGGAACACTGAAGCTTTCTTT,CASSLGGGLRNTEAFF
TRBJ2-5,TRBV9,-,-,TGTGCCAGCTCGACCGGTGGCGGGACGCAAGAGACCCAGTACTTC,CASSTGGGTQETQYF
TRBJ2-2,TRBV5-1,-,few,TGCGCCAGCAGCGAGGAGGGCAGTACCGGGGAGCTGTTTTTT,CASSEEGSTGELFF
TRBJ1-5,TRBV27,TRBD1,-,TGTGCCAGCAGTTCAGACAGGGGGCTGCCCCAGCATTTT,CASSSDRGLPQHF
TRBJ1-4,TRBV2,TRBD1,-,TGTGCCAGCAGCCCAGGGGGCGTAGGAGAAAAACTGTTTTTT,CASSPGGVGEKLFF
TRBJ2-7,TRBV19,-,-,TGTGCCAGTAGCGGCGGCACGGACGAGCAGTACTTC,CASSGGTDEQYF
TRBJ2-4,TRBV29-1,-,once,TGCAGCGCCCTCCCGGGGAGCGGAGGGGGCATTCAGTACTTC,CSALPGSGGGIQYF
TRBJ2-7,TRBV29-1,-,-,TGCAGCGCCCGGGCCCGCGCGGACGAGCAGTACTTC,CSARARADEQYF
TRBJ1-2,TRBV28,TRBD1,-,TGTGCCAGCAGTTCCGGACAGGGGCCTTACTATGGCTACACCTTC,CASSSGQGPYYGYTF
TRBJ1-2,TRBV9,-,-,TGTGCCAGCAGCCCCGATGGGCCCTATGGCTACACCTTC,CASSPDGPYGYTF
TRBJ1-2,TRBV5-6,-,-,TGTGCCAGCAGCTCTTTAAGTAATAGGGCGCTTGGCTACACCTTC,CASSSLSNRALGYTF
TRBJ2-2,TRBV4-3,TRBD1,few,TGCGCCAGCAGCCAACACAGGGGCGAGGCCGGGGAGCTGTTTTTT,CASSQHRGEAGELFF
TRBJ1-4,TRBV29-1,-,-,TGCAGCGTTCGGGGGGCAGATGAAAAACTGTTTTTT,CSVRGADEKLFF
TRBJ1-3,TRBV7-2,-,-,TGTGCCAGCAGCTTTGGTGGAAACACCATATATTTT,CASSFGGNTIYF
TRBJ2-3,TRBV5-6,-,-,TGTGCCAGCAGCTTGGATCCCCGAGAACTTACGGATACGCAGTATTTT,CASSLDPRELTDTQYF
TRBJ1-3,TRBV7-3,-,-,TGTGCCAGCAGCCAGAGTGGGGGGTACGGAAACACCATATATTTT,CASSQSGGYGNTIYF
TRBJ1-3,TRBV7-2,-,-,TGTGCCAGCAGCTTAGTTTCGGGGGGGTCTGGAAACACCATATATTTT,CASSLVSGGSGNTIYF
TRBJ2-7,TRBV7-2,TRBD1,-,TGTGCCAGCAGCTTCCTCAGGGGGTCCTCCTACGAGCAGTACTTC,CASSFLRGSSYEQYF
TRBJ1-2,TRBV19,-,-,TGTGCCAGTAGCACTAGTAACTATGGCTACACCTTC,CASSTSNYGYTF
TRBJ2-5,TRBV19,TRBD1,-,TGTGCCAGTAGTACCTCGGGACAGGGTGAGGAGACCCAGTACTTC,CASSTSGQGEETQYF
TRBJ2-7,TRBV7-9,-,once,TGTGCCAGCAGCTTAGGTCGAGGGTACGAGCAGTACTTC,CASSLGRGYEQYF
TRBJ2-7,TRBV18,-,once,TGTGCCAGCTCACCAGAATCCTACGAGCAGTACTTC,CASSPESYEQYF